This TCR beta chain was identified in a study of blood T cells in healthy people across ages. At the level of the study: Every two T cells gave about one barcoded beta molecule via template switching.

Alongside a J-beta primer mix, a sample-barcoded 5' primer served in a second PCR lasting roughly 6 to 11 cycles. MiXCR was run by TCRdb on the 5' RACE reads, yielding one entry per CDR3 protein. The table shows fewer than 900,000 distinct CDR3 sequences, with 43% occurring only once. Total RNA, at least 6 micrograms per sample, was extracted from PBMCs. Sequenced material: blood. This TCR came from a woman in her sixties or seventies in good health.

CDR3: CASSPSEGETQFF. CDR3 DNA sequence: TGTGCCAGCAGCCCCTCAGAGGGGGAGACCCAGTTCTTC. The chain carries TRBV6-4 and TRBJ2-1; a possible D gene is TRBD1 (6 bases). With 6 bases removed from V and 13 bases from J, the gap between germline ends came to 19 bases. Germline lookup yields CDR1 MRHNA and CDR2 SNTAGT. CDR3 size: 13 residues.